The entry that follows covers one TCR beta chain sequence. What it binds is not known. Clones were read by immunoSEQ multiplex PCR, and TCRdb kept only the in-frame ones, dropping some. This sample has about 160,000 clones, with approximately 88% found just once. This sample was included in a study of cytomegalovirus exposure and HLA in healthy donors. Whole-study results and caveats: Rarity characterized most TCR sequences, yet some public TCRs appeared in many donors. Subsequent analysis revealed that first-cohort TCR clusters tended to co-occur in the 95 to 150 validation repertoires. In vitro assays verified that a few CMV-associated chains recognized CMV antigens specifically.

The sample consisted of PBMCs. This clonotype was sampled from a man between 25 and 39 years old in good health and CMV-seropositive.

The CDR3 nucleotides are TGTGCCAGCAGTTACTCGGCGGGGCAGGTTTATGGCTACACCTTC. Protein sequence: CASSYSAGQVYGYTF. V usage is TRBV6-5 and J usage is TRBJ1-2, with D perhaps matching TRBD1 (5 bases). V was cut by 0 bases and J by 5 bases, with 13 bases left in between. CDR1 is MNHEY, CDR2 SVGAGI, per germline. The CDR3 loop spans 15 amino acids.